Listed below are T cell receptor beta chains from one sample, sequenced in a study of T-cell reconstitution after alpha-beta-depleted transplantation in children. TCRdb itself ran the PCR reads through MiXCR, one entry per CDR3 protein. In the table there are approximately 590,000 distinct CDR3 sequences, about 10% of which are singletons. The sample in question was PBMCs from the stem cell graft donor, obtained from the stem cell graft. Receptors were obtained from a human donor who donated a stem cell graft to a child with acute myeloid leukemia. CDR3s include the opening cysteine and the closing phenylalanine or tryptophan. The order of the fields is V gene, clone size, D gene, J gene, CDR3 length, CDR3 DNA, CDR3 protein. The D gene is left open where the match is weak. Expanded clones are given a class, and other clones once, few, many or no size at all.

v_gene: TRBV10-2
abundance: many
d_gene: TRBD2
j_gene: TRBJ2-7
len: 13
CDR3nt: TGCGCCAGCAGGGGACTAGCGGGAGCCGAGCAGTACTTC
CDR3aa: CASRGLAGAEQYF

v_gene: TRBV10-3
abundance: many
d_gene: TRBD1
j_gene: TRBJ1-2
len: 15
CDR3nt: TGTGCCATCACGGGCCCCGGGACAGGCAACTATGGCTACACCTTC
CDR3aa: CAITGPGTGNYGYTF

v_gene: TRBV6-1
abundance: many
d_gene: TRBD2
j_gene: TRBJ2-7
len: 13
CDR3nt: TGTGCCAGCCGGGGCGGGAGCTCCTACGAGCAGTACTTC
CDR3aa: CASRGGSSYEQYF

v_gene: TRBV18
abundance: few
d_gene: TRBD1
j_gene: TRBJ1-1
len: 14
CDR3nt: TGTGCCAGCTCACGAACCGGGACAGGTGGTGAAGCTTTCTTT
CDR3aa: CASSRTGTGGEAFF

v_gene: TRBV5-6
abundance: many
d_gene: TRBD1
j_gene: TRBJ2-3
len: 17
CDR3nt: TGTGCCAGCAGCTTGTATGACAGGGGCCGTGTCACAGATACGCAGTATTTT
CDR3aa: CASSLYDRGRVTDTQYF

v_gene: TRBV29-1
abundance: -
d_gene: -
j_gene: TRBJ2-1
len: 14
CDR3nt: TGCAGCGTTGATTGGGGATTATCTGACAATGAGCAGTTCTTC
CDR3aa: CSVDWGLSDNEQFF

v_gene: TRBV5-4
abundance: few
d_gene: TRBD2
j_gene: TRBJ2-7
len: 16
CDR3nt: TGTGCCAGCAGCTTGTATTCAGGACTAGCGGGATACGAGCAGTACTTC
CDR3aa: CASSLYSGLAGYEQYF

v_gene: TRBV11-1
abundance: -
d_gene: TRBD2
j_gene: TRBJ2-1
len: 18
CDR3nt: TGTGCCAGCAGCGCACCCGGTTCTAGCGGGAGAAGGTACAATGAGCAGTTCTTC
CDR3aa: CASSAPGSSGRRYNEQFF

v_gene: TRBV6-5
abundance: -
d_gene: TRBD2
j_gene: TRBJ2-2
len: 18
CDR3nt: TGTGCCAGCAGTTACTGGATCTTGAGCGGGAGGGGCACCGGGAAGCTGTTTTTT
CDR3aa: CASSYWILSGRGTGKLFF

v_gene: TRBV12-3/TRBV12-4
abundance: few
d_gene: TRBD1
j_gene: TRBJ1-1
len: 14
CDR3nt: TGTGCCAGCAGTGAACAGGGGCTGAGGACTGAAGCTTTCTTT
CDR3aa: CASSEQGLRTEAFF

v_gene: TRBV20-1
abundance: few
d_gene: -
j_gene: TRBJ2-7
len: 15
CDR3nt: TGCAGTGCTACTTACGGGCAGGGGTTGGTCTACGAGCAGTACTTC
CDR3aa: CSATYGQGLVYEQYF

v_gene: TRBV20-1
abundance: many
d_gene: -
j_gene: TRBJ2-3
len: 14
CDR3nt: TGCAGTGCTCTCCTAAGGGACGCAGTTGATACGCAGTATTTT
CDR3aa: CSALLRDAVDTQYF

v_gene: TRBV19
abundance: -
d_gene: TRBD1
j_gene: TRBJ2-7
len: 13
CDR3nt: TGTGCCAGTAGTATTAAGGGGGCGTACGAGCAGTACTTC
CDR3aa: CASSIKGAYEQYF

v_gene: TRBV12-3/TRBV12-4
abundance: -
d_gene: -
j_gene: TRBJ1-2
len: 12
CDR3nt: TGTGCCAGCAGTTTGCTGGGAGATGGCTACACCTTC
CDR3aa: CASSLLGDGYTF

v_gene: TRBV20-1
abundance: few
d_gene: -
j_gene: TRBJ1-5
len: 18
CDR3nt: TGCAGTGCTAGAGGGCCCACCGTGGCGCCCAATAGCAATCAGCCCCAGCATTTT
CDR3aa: CSARGPTVAPNSNQPQHF

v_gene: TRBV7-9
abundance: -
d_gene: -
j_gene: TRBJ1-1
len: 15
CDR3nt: TGTGCCGGGTGGGGTGAGAGCCGCATGAACACTGAAGCTTTCTTT
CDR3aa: CAGWGESRMNTEAFF

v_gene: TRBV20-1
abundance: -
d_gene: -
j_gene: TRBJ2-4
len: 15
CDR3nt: TGCAGTGCTAGAGATGGGGGGGCGGTCAAAAACATTCAGTACTTC
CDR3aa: CSARDGGAVKNIQYF

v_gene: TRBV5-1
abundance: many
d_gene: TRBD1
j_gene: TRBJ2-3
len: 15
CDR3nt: TGCGCCAGCAGCTCGGACAGGGTAGGAACAGATACGCAGTATTTT
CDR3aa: CASSSDRVGTDTQYF

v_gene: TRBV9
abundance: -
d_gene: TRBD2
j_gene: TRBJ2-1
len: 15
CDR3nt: TGTGCCAGCAGCGTAATTGGGACTAGTTACAATGAGCAGTTCTTC
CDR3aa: CASSVIGTSYNEQFF

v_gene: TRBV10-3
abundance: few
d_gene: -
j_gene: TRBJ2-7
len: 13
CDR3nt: TGTGCCATCACGCCAGGGAGTCCCTACGAGCAGTACTTC
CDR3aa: CAITPGSPYEQYF

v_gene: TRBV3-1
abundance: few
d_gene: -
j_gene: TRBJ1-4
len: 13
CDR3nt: TGTGCCAGCAGCCGGGGACAACAGGAAAAACTGTTTTTT
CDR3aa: CASSRGQQEKLFF

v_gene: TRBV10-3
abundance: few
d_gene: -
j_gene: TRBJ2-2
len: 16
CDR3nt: TGTGCCATCAGTGAGGAGGGGCTAGCGAACACCGGGGAGCTGTTTTTT
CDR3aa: CAISEEGLANTGELFF

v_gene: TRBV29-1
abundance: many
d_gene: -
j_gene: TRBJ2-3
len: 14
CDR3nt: TGCAGCGTTGAATCTAGCGCCTTCACAGATACGCAGTATTTT
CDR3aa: CSVESSAFTDTQYF

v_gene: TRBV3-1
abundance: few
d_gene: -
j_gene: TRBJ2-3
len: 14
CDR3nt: TGTGCCAGCAGCCAAGGACTAGGCGCAGATACGCAGTATTTT
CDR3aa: CASSQGLGADTQYF

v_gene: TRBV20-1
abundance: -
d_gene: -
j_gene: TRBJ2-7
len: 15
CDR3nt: TGCAGTGCTGCCCCGTTCGACAGGGGAGGGTACGAGCAGTACTTC
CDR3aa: CSAAPFDRGGYEQYF

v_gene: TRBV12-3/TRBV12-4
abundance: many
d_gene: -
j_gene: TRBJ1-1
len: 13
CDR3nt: TGTGCCAGCAGAAAAGGGGAGGGAGGTGAAGCTTTCTTT
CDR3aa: CASRKGEGGEAFF

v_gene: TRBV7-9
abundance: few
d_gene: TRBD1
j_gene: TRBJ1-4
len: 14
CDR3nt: TGTGCCAGCAGACGGGACAGGGGGAGCGAAAAACTGTTTTTT
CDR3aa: CASRRDRGSEKLFF

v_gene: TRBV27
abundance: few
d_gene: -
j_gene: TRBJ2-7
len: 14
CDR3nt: TGTGCCAGCAGTGATCTAGGATTGGCCTACGAGCAGTACTTC
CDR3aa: CASSDLGLAYEQYF

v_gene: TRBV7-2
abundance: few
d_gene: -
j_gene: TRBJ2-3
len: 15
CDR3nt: TGTGCCAGCAGCACAGGGGGGGCCCGCACAGATACGCAGTATTTT
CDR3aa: CASSTGGARTDTQYF

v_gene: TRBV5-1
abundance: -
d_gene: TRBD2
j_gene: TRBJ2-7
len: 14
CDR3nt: TGCGCCAGCACACAGCGGGAGTATGCTTACGAGCAGTACTTC
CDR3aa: CASTQREYAYEQYF

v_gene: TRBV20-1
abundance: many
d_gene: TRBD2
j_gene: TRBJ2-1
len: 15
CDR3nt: TGCAGTGGGGATCGACTAGCGGGATTTTACAATGAGCAGTTCTTC
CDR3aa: CSGDRLAGFYNEQFF

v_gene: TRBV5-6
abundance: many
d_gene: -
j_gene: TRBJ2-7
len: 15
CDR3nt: TGTGCCAGCAGCTTGATCGCGGGGGCAAACTACGAGCAGTACTTC
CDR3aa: CASSLIAGANYEQYF

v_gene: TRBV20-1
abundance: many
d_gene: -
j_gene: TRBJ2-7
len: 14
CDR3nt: TGCAGTGCTAAACACAAGGGGTGGGCAAACGAGCAGTACTTC
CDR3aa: CSAKHKGWANEQYF

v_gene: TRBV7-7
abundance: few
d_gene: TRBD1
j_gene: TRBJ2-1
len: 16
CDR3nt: TGTGCTAGCAGCTTAGGGGCAGGGGGCCCCTACAATGAGCAGTTCTTC
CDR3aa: CASSLGAGGPYNEQFF

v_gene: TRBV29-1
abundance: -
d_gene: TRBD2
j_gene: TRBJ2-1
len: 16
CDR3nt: TGCAGCGGGAGAGCCCCACTAGCGGGGCTAAACAATGAGCAGTTCTTC
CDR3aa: CSGRAPLAGLNNEQFF

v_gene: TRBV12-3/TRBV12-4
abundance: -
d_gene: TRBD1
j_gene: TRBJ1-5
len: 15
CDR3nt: TGTGCCAGCAAGCTGGGACAGGGGGGCAATCAGCCCCAGCATTTT
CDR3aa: CASKLGQGGNQPQHF

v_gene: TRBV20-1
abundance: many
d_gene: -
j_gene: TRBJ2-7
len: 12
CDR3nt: TGCAGTGTCTCGACAGAGAACTACGAGCAGTACTTC
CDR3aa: CSVSTENYEQYF

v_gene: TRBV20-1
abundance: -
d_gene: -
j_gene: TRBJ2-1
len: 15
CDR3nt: TGCAGTGCTAGAGAGGGGGCAGCGGAATATGATGAGCAGTTCTTC
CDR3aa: CSAREGAAEYDEQFF

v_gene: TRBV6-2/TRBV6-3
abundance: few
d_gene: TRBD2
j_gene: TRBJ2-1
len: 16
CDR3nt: TGTGCCAGCAGTTCCCTTGAGCGGGAGGGGTCCAATGAGCAGTTCTTC
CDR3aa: CASSSLEREGSNEQFF

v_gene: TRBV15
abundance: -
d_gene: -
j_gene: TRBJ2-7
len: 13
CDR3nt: TGTGCCACCAGCAGAGATCTGAGTTACGAGCAGTACTTC
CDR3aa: CATSRDLSYEQYF

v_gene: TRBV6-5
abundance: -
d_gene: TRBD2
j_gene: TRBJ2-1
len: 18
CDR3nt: TGTGCCAGCAGTTGGGGACTAGCGGGAGGATCCTCCTACAATGAGCAGTTCTTC
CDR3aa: CASSWGLAGGSSYNEQFF

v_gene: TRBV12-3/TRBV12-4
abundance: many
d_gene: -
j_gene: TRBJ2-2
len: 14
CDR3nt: TGTGCCACCGGTGTACGGGATCACACCGGGGAGCTGTTTTTT
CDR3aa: CATGVRDHTGELFF

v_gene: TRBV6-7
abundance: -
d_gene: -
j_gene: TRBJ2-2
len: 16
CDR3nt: TGTGCCATCGTCCCCACAGTGGGGCGCAGGATCGGGGAGCTGTTTTTT
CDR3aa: CAIVPTVGRRIGELFF

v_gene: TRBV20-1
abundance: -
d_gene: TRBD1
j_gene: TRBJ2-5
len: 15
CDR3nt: TGCAGTGCCACCCCGCCGGGACAGAACCAAGAGACCCAGTACTTC
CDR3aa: CSATPPGQNQETQYF

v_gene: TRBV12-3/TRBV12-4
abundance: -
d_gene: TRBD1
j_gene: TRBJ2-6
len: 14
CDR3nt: TGTGCCAGCAGTCGGACAGGGAGGGCCAACGTCCTGACTTTC
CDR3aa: CASSRTGRANVLTF

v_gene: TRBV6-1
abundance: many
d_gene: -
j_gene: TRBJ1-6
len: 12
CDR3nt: TGTGCCAGCAGTCAAGCCAATTCACCCCTCCACTTT
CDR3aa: CASSQANSPLHF

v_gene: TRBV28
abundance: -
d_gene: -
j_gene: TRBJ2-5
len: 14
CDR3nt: TGTGCCTCCCTGGGGAATAGAGGCCAAGAGACCCAGTACTTC
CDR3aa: CASLGNRGQETQYF

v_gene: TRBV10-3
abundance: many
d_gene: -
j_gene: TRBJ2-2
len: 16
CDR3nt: TGTGCCATCAGTGTCTCCGTCGGGCAGAACACCGGGGAGCTGTTTTTT
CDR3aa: CAISVSVGQNTGELFF

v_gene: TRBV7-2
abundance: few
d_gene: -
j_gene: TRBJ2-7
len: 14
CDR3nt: TGTGCCAGCAGCTCCCAAGGCCACTCCTACGAGCAGTACTTC
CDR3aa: CASSSQGHSYEQYF

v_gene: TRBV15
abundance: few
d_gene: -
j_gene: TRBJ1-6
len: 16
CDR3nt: TGTGCCACCAGCAGAGATCCGGGGGGACCTTATTCACCCCTCCACTTT
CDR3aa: CATSRDPGGPYSPLHF

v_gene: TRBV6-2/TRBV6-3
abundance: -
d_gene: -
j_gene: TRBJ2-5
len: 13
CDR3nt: TGTGCCAGCACTAGAAGAAACCAAGAGACCCAGTACTTC
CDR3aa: CASTRRNQETQYF

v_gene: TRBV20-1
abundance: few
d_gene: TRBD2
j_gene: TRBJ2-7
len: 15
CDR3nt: TGCAGTGCTAGGACGTGGACTAGCGGGAGGGACGAGCAGTACTTC
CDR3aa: CSARTWTSGRDEQYF

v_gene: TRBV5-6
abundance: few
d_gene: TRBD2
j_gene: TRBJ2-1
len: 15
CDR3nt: TGTGCCAGCAGCTCCTCAATAGCGGGATACAATGAGCAGTTCTTC
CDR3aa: CASSSSIAGYNEQFF

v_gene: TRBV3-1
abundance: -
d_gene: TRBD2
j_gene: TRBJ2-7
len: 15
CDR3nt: TGTGCCAGCAGCCAGCTTTCTAGCGGGAGAGGCGAGCAGTACTTC
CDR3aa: CASSQLSSGRGEQYF